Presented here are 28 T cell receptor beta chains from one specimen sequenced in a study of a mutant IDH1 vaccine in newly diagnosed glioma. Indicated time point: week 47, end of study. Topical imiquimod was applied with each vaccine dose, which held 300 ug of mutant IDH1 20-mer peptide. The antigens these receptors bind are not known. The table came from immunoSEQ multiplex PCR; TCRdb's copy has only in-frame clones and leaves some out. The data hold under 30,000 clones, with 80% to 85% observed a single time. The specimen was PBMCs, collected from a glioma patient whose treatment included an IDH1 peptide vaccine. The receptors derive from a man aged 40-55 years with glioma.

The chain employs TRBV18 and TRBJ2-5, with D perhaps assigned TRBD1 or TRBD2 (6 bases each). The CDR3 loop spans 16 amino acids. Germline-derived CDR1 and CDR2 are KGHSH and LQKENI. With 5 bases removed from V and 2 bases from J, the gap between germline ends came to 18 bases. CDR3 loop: CASSRGSGLLQETQYF. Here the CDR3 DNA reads TGTGCCAGCTCAAGGGGGTCGGGACTCTTACAAGAGACCCAGTACTTC.

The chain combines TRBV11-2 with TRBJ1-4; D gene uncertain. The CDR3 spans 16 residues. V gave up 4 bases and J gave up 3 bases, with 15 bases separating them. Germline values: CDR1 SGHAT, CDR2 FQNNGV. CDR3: CASSSPPGVPNEKLFF. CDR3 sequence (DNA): TGTGCCAGCAGCTCCCCCCCCGGGGTTCCTAATGAAAAACTGTTTTTT.

The CDR3 sequence: CASSLGLGYGYTF. The CDR3 DNA is TGTGCCAGCAGCTTGGGCCTGGGCTATGGCTACACCTTC. The chain recombines TRBV7-9 with TRBJ1-2; D is ambiguous. Germline lookup yields CDR1 SEHNR and CDR2 FQNEAQ (reference sequence). Trimming removed 3 bases from V and 4 bases from J, with 9 bases in between. The CDR3 is 13 residues long.

Written as DNA, the CDR3 is TGTGCCAGCAGTTTTAAGGGTTTAGGCACCATATATTTT. It encodes CASSFKGLGTIYF. The rearrangement links TRBV28 to TRBJ1-3; no reliable D call. Between the trimmed V and J ends, which lost 3 bases and 9 bases, there was a span of 12 bases. The CDR3 is 13 amino acids. Looked up from germline, CDR1 is MDHEN and CDR2 is SYDVKM.

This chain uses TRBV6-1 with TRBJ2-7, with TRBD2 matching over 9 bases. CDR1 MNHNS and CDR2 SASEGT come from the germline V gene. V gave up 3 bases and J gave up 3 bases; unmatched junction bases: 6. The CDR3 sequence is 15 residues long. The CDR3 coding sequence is TGTGCCAGCAGTGAGGTATCTAGCGGGGACTACGAGCAGTACTTC. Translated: CASSEVSSGDYEQYF.

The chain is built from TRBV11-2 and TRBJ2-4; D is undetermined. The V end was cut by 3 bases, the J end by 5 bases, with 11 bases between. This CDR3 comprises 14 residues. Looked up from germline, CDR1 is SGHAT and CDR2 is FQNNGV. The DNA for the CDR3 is TGTGCCAGCAGCTTGTGGAATTTGGAAAACATTCAGTACTTC. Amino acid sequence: CASSLWNLENIQYF.

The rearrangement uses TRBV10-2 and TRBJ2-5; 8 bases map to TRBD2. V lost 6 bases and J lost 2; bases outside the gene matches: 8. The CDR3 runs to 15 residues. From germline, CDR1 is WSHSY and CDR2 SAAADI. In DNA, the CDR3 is TGCGCCAGCAGCGCTACTAGCGGAGCTCAAGAGACCCAGTACTTC. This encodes CASSATSGAQETQYF.

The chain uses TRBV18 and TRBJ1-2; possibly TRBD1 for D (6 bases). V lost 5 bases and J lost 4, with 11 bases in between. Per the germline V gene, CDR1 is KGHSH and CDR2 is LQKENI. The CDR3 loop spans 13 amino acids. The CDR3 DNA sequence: TGTGCCAGCTCAGCGGGGGGCGTCTATGGCTACACCTTC. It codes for CASSAGGVYGYTF.

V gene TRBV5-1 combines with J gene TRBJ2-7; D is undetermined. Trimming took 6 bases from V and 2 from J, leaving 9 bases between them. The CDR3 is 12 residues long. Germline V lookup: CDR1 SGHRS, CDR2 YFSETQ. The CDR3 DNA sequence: TGCGCCAGCATGGCCGGGCCCTACGAGCAGTACTTC. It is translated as CASMAGPYEQYF.

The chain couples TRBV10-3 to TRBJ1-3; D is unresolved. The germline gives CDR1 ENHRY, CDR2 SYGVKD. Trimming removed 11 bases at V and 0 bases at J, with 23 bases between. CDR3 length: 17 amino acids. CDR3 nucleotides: TGTGCCGTCGGACCTAGAACCTGGGCCTACTCTGGAAACACCATATATTTT. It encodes CAVGPRTWAYSGNTIYF.

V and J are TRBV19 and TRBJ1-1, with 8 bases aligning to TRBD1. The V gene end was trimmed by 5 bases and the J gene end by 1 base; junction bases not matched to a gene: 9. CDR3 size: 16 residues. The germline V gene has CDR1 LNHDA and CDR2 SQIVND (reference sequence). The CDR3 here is CASSGQGAGENTEAFF. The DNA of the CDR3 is TGTGCCAGTAGTGGGCAGGGGGCGGGTGAGAACACTGAAGCTTTCTTT.

The CDR3 region is CASSPTTSGSSDTQYF. The CDR3 DNA reads TGTGCCAGCTCACCAACGACTAGCGGGTCGTCAGATACGCAGTATTTT. The chain is built from TRBV18 and TRBJ2-3; 10 bases map to TRBD2. Germline V gene sequence: CDR1 KGHSH, CDR2 LQKENI. This CDR3 is 16 amino acids long. Trimming took 2 bases from V and 4 from J; bases not matched to a gene: 6. Based on the CDR3 plus reference TRBV18 and TRBJ2-3, the full variable domain is NAGVMQNPRHLVRRRGQEARLRCSPMKGHSHVYWYRQLPEEGLKFMVYLQKENIIDESGMPKERFSAEFPKEGPSILRIQQVVRGDSAAYFCASSPTTSGSSDTQYFGPGTRLTVL.

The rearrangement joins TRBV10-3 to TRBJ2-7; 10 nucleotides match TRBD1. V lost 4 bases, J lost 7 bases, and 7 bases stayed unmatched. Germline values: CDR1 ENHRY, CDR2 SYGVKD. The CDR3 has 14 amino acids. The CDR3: CAISVLGQGYEQYF. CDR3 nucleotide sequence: TGTGCCATCAGTGTCTTGGGACAGGGGTATGAGCAGTACTTC.

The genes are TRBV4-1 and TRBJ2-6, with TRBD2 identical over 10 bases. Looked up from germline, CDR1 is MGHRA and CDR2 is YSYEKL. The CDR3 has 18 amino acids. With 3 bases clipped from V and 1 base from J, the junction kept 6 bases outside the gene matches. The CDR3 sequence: CASSQSGRAGSGANVLTF. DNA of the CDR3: TGCGCCAGCAGCCAGAGCGGGAGGGCCGGTTCTGGGGCCAACGTCCTGACTTTC.

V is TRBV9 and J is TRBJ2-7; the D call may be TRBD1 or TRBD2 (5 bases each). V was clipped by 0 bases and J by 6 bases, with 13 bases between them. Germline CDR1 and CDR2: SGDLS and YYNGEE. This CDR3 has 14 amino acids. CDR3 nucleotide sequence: TGTGCCAGCAGCGTAGGAGGGGTGTCCGTCGAGCAGTACTTC. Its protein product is CASSVGGVSVEQYF. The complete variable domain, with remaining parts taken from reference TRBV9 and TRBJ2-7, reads DSGVTQTPKHLITATGQRVTLRCSPRSGDLSVYWYQQSLDQGLQFLIQYYNGEERAKGNILERFSAQQFPDLHSELNLSSLELGDSALYFCASSVGGVSVEQYFGPGTRLTVT.

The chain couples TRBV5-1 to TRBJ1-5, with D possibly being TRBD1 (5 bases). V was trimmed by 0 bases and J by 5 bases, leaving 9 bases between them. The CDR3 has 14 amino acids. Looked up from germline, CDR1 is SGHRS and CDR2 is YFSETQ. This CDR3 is CASSLGQPDQPQHF. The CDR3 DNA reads TGCGCCAGCAGCTTGGGACAGCCCGATCAGCCCCAGCATTTT.

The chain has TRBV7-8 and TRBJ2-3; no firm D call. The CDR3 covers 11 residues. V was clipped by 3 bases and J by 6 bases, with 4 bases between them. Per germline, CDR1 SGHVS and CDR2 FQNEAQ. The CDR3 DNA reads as TGTGCCAGCAGCTTTTTTGATACGCAGTATTTT. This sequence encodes CASSFFDTQYF.

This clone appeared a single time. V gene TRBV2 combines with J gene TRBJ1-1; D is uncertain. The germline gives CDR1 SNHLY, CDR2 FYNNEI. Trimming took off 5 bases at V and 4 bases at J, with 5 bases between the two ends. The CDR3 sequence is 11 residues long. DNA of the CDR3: TGTGCCAGCAGTTACGCCACTGAAGCTTTCTTT. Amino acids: CASSYATEAFF.

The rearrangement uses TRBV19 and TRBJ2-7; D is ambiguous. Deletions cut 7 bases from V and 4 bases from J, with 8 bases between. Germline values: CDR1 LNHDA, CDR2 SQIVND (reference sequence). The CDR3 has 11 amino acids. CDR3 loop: CASIFRYEQYF. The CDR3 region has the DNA TGTGCCAGTATTTTTCGTTACGAGCAGTACTTC. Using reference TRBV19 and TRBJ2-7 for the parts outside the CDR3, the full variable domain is DGGITQSPKYLFRKEGQNVTLSCEQNLNHDAMYWYRQDPGQGLRLIYYSQIVNDFQKGDIAEGYSVSREKKESFPLTVTSAQKNPTAFYLCASIFRYEQYFGPGTRLTVT.

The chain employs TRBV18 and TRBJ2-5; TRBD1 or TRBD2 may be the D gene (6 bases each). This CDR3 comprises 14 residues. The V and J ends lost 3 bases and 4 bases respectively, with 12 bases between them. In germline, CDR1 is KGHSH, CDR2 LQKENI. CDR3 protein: CASSPRGGGETQYF. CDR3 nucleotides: TGTGCCAGCTCACCTCGAGGGGGAGGAGAGACCCAGTACTTC.

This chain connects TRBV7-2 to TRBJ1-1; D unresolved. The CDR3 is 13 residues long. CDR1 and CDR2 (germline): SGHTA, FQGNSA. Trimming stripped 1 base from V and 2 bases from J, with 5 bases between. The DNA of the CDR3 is TGTGCCAGCAGCTTAGACGCCAACACTGAAGCTTTCTTT. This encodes CASSLDANTEAFF.

CDR3 sequence: CASSQLAGVPNEQFF. The CDR3 nucleotides are TGTGCCAGCAGCCAACTAGCGGGAGTTCCAAATGAGCAGTTCTTC. The chain links TRBV4-2 to TRBJ2-1, with TRBD2 matching 10 bases. Germline V gives CDR1 LGHNA, CDR2 YNFKEQ. After removal of 2 bases from V and 7 bases from J, the junction contained 5 bases not matched to a gene. CDR3 length: 15 residues.

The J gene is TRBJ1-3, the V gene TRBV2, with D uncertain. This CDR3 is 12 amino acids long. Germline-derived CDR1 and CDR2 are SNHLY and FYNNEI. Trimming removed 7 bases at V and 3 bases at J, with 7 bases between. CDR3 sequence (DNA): TGTGCCAGCATGGTGGGTGGAAACACCATATATTTT. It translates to CASMVGGNTIYF.

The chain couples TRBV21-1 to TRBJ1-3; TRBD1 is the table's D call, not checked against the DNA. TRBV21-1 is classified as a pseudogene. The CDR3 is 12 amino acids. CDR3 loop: CASQGSGNTIYF. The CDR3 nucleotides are TGTGCCAGCCAGGGGTCTGGAAACACCATATATTTT.

CDR3 nucleotide sequence: TGTGCCAGCAGCCCCCCCCAGACCTACGAGCAGTACTTC. Encoded protein: CASSPPQTYEQYF. The V and J genes are TRBV11-1 and TRBJ2-7; D is unresolved. This CDR3 has 13 residues. Trimming removed 5 bases at V and 2 bases at J, with 10 bases between. The germline V gene has CDR1 SGHAT and CDR2 FQDESV (reference sequence).

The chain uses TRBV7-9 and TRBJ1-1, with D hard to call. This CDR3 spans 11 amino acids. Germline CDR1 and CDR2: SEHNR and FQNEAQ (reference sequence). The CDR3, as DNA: TGTGTTCAAGGGCCCTTGGGGGAAGCTTTCTTT. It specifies CVQGPLGEAFF.

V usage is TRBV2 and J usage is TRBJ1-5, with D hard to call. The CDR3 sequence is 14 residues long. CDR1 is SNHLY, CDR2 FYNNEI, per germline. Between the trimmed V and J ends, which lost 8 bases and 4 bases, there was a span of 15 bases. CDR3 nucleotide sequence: TGTGCCAGCCGACCCGGGCAGCAGAATCAGCCCCAGCATTTT. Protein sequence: CASRPGQQNQPQHF. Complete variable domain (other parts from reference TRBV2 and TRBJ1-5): EPEVTQTPSHQVTQMGQEVILRCVPISNHLYFYWYRQILGQKVEFLVSFYNNEISEKSEIFDDQFSVERPDGSNFTLKIRSTKLEDSAMYFCASRPGQQNQPQHFGDGTRLSIL.

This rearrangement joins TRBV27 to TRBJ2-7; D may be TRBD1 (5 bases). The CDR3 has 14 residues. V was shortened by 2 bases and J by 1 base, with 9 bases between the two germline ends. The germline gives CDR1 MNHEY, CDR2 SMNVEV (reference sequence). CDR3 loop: CASSLRQLSYEQYF. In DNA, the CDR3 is TGTGCCAGCAGTTTACGACAGCTTTCCTACGAGCAGTACTTC.